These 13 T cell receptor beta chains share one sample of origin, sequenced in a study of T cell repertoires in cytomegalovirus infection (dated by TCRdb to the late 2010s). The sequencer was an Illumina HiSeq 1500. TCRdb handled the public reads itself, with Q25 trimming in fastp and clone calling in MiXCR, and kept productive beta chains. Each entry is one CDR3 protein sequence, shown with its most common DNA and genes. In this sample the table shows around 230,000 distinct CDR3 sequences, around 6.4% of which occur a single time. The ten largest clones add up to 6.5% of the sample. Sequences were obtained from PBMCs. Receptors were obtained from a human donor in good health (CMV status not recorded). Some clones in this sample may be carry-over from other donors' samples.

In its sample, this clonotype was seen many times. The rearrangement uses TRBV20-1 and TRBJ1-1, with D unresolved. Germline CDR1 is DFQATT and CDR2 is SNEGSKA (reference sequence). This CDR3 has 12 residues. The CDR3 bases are TGCAGCTACAAGCTTCCGAACACTGAAGCTTTCTTT. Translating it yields CSYKLPNTEAFF.

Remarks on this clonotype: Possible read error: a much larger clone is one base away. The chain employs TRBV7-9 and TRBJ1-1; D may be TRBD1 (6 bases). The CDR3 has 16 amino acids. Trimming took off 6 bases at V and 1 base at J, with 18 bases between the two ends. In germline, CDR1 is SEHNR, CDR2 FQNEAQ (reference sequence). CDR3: CASRRLAGDGNTEAFF. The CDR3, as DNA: TGTGCCAGCAGACGCCTGGCAGGGGATGGGAACACTGAAGCTTTCTTT.

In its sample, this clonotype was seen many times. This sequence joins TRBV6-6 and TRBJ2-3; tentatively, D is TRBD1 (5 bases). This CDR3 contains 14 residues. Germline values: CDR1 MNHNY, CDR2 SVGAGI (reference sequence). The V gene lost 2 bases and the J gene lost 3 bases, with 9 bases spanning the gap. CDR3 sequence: CASSYPGKTDTQYF. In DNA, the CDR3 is TGTGCCAGCAGTTACCCAGGGAAGACAGATACGCAGTATTTT.

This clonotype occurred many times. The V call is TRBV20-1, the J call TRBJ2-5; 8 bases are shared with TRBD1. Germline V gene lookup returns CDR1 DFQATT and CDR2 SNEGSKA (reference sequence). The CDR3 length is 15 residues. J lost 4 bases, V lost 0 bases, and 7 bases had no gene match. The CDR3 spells CSARDPRGRGETQYF. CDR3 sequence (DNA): TGCAGTGCTAGAGATCCCAGGGGGCGGGGAGAGACCCAGTACTTC.

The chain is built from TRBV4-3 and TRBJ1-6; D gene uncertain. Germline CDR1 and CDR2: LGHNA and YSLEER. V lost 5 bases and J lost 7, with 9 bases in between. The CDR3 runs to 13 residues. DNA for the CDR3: TGCGCCAGCAGCTCTTTAGTCAATTCACCCCTCCACTTT. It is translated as CASSSLVNSPLHF.

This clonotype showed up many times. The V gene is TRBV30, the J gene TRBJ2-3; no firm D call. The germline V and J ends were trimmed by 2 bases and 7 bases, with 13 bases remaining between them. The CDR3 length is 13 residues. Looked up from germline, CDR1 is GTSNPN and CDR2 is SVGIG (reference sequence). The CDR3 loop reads CAWSSNGRNTQYF. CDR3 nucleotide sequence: TGTGCCTGGAGTAGTAATGGGCGGAATACGCAGTATTTT.

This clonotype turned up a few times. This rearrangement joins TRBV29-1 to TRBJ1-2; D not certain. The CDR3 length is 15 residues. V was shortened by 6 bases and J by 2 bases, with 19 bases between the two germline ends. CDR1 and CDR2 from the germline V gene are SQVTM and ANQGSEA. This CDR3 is CSVGVREKGNYGYTF. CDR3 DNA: TGCAGCGTCGGAGTTCGGGAAAAGGGAAACTATGGCTACACCTTC.

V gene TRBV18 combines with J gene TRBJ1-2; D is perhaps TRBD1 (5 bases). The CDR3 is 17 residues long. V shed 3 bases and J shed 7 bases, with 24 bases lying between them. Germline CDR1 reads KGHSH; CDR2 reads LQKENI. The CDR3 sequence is CASSPPWATGTIFGYTF. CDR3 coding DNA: TGTGCCAGCTCACCTCCCTGGGCAACCGGGACTATCTTTGGCTACACCTTC.

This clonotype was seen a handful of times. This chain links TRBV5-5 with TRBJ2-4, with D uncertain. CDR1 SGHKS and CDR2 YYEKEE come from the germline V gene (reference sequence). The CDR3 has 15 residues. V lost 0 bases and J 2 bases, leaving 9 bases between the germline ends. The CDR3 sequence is CASSLVRATKNIQYF. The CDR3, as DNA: TGTGCCAGCAGCTTGGTTCGGGCGACCAAAAACATTCAGTACTTC.

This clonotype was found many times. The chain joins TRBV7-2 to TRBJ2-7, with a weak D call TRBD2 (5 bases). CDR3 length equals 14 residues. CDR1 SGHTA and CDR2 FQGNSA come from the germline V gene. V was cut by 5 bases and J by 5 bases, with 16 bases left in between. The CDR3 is CASSRRGAGDEQYF. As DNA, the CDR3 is TGTGCCAGCAGCCGCCGGGGAGCTGGGGACGAGCAGTACTTC. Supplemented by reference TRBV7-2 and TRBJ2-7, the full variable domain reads GAGVSQSPSNKVTEKGKDVELRCDPISGHTALYWYRQSLGQGLEFLIYFQGNSAPDKSGLPSDRFSAERTGGSVSTLTIQRTQQEDSAVYLCASSRRGAGDEQYFGPGTRLTVT.

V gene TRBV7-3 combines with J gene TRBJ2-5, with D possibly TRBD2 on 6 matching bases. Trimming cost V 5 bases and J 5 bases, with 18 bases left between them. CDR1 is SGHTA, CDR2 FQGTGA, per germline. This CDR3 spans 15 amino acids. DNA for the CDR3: TGTGCCAGCAGCATCACCGGGACCGCGGGGGAGACCCAGTACTTC. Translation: CASSITGTAGETQYF.

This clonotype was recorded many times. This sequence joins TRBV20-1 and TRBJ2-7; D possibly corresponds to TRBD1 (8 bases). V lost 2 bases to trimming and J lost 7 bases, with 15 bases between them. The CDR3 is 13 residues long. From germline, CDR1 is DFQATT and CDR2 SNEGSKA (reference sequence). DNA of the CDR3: TGCAGTGCTAGACTTACAGGGGGGGGAGAGCAGTACTTC. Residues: CSARLTGGGEQYF.

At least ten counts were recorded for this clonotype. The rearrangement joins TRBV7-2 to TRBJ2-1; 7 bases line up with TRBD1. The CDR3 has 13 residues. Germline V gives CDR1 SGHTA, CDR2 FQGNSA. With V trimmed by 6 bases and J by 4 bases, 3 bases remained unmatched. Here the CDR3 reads CASSTGVYNEQFF. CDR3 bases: TGTGCCAGCAGTACAGGGGTGTACAATGAGCAGTTCTTC.